A single sample gave rise to the 5 T cell receptor beta chains below, sequenced in a study of cytomegalovirus exposure and HLA in healthy donors. Primers for the PCR totalled 60 Vbeta and 13 Jbeta. Clones were read by immunoSEQ multiplex PCR, and TCRdb kept only the in-frame ones, dropping some. The profile shows fewer than 150,000 clones, 80% of them singletons. The sequenced sample consisted of PBMCs. These receptors were obtained from a female donor in good health and CMV-seronegative.

The chain joins TRBV28 to TRBJ2-5, with D possibly being TRBD2 (6 bases). Germline V lookup: CDR1 MDHEN, CDR2 SYDVKM. The CDR3 contains 12 residues. V dropped 7 bases and J dropped 5 bases, with 11 bases sitting between them. The CDR3 DNA reads TGTGCCAGCACGGGGACTCCGGAGACCCAGTACTTC. Translating it yields CASTGTPETQYF.

The chain couples TRBV4-1 to TRBJ2-5; TRBD2 matches at 8 bases. The CDR3 has 16 amino acids. After removal of 3 bases from V and 1 base from J, the junction contained 7 bases not matched to a gene. From germline, CDR1 is MGHRA and CDR2 YSYEKL. The chain's CDR3 is CASSQVIGLAQETQYF. The CDR3 DNA reads as TGCGCCAGCAGCCAGGTGATCGGACTAGCCCAAGAGACCCAGTACTTC.

The sample holds one count of this clone. The rearrangement uses TRBV27 and TRBJ2-1; 9 bases align to TRBD2. This CDR3 has 14 amino acids. After removal of 9 bases from V and 6 bases from J, the junction contained 9 bases not matched to a gene. Germline loops: CDR1 MNHEY, CDR2 SMNVEV (reference sequence). The CDR3 is CASWGSGRPNEQFF. The CDR3 region has the DNA TGTGCCAGTTGGGGGAGCGGGAGGCCCAATGAGCAGTTCTTC.

The chain couples TRBV7-9 to TRBJ2-7; maybe TRBD1 (5 bases). The CDR3 runs to 13 residues. V gave up 3 bases and J gave up 0 bases, with 6 bases separating them. Per the germline V gene, CDR1 is SEHNR and CDR2 is FQNEAQ (reference sequence). In DNA form, the CDR3 reads TGTGCCAGCAGCTTCGACAGCTCCTACGAGCAGTACTTC. Protein: CASSFDSSYEQYF. Complete variable domain (other parts from reference TRBV7-9 and TRBJ2-7): DTGVSQNPRHKITKRGQNVTFRCDPISEHNRLYWYRQTLGQGPEFLTYFQNEAQLEKSRLLSDRFSAERPKGSFSTLEIQRTEQGDSAMYLCASSFDSSYEQYFGPGTRLTVT.

This clone occurred a few times. This chain connects TRBV2 to TRBJ1-5; D remains ambiguous. CDR3 length: 16 amino acids. Germline lookup yields CDR1 SNHLY and CDR2 FYNNEI. Trimming took off 3 bases at V and 0 bases at J, with 12 bases between the two ends. The CDR3 reads CASSDWLADSNQPQHF. CDR3 DNA sequence: TGTGCCAGCAGTGATTGGTTAGCGGATAGCAATCAGCCCCAGCATTTT.